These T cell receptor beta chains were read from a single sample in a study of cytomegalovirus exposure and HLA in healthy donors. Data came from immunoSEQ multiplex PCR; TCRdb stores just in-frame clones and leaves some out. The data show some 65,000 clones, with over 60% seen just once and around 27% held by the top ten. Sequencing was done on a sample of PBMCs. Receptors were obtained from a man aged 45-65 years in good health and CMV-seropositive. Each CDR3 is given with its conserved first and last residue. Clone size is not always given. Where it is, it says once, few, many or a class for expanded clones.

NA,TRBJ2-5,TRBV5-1,CASSSTGLQETQYF
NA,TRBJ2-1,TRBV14,CASSQDLRAGGFYNEQFF
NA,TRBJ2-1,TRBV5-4,CASSPTSGRNGEQFF
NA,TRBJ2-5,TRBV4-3,CASSQDGSRKGAQYF
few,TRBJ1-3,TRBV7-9,CASSLWSSFSGNTIYF
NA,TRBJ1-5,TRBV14,CASSPRPGGHQPQHF
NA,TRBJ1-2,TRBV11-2,CASSFGGGSIYGYTF
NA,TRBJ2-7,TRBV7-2,CASSLSGTSYEQYF
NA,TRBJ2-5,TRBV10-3,CATSDSQETQYF
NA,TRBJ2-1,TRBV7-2,CASSLGQASYNEQFF
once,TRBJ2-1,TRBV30,CAWSRRAGSSYNEQFF